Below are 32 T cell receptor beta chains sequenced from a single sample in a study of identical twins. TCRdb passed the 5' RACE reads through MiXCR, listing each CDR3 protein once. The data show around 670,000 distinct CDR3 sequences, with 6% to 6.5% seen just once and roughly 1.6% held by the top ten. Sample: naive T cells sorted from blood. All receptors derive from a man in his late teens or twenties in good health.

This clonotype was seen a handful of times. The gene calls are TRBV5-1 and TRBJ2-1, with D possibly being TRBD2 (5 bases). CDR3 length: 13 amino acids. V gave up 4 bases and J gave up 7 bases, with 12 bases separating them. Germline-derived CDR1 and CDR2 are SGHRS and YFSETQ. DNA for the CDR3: TGCGCCAGCAGCCCCGGGGTATCTAATGAGCAGTTCTTC. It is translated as CASSPGVSNEQFF.

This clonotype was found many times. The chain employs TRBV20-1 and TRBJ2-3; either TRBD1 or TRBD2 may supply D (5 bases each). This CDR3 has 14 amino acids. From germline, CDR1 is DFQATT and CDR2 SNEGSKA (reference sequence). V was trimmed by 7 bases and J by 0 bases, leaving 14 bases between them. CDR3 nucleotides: TGCAGTGTCTTTCCGGGACGAAGCACAGATACGCAGTATTTT. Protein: CSVFPGRSTDTQYF.

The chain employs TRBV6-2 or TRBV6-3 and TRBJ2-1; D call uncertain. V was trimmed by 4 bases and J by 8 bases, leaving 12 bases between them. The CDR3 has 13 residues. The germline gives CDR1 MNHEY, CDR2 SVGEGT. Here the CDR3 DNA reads TGTGCCAGCAGTTTGTCCTATGGGTATGAGCAGTTCTTC. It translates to CASSLSYGYEQFF.

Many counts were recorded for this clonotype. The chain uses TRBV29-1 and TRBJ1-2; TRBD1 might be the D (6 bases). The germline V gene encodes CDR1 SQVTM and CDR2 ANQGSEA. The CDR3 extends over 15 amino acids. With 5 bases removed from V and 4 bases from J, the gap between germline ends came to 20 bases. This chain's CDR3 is CSVLSWTDQFYGYTF. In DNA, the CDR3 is TGCAGCGTTCTATCCTGGACAGACCAGTTCTATGGCTACACCTTC.

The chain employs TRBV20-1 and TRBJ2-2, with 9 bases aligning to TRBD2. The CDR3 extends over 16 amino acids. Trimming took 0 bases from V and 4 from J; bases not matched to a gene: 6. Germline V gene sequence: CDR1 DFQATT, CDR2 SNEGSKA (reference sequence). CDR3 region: CSARDSREGVTGELFF. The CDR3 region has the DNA TGCAGTGCTAGAGATTCGCGGGAGGGCGTCACCGGGGAGCTGTTTTTT.

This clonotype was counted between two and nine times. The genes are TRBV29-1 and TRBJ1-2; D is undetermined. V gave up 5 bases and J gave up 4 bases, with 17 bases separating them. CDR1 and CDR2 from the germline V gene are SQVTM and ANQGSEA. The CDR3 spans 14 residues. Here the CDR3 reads CSVILPVGGYGYTF. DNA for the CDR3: TGCAGCGTTATTCTCCCTGTTGGCGGCTATGGCTACACCTTC. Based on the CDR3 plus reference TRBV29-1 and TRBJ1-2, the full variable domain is SAVISQKPSRDICQRGTSLTIQCQVDSQVTMMFWYRQQPGQSLTLIATANQGSEATYESGFVIDKFPISRPNLTFSTLTVSNMSPEDSSIYLCSVILPVGGYGYTFGSGTRLTVV.

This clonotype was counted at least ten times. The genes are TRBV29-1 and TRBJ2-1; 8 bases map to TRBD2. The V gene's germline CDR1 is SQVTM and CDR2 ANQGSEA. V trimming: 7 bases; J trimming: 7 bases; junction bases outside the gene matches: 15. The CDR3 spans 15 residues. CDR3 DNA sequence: TGCAGCGCCCTCGTTAGGCCCAGCGGGAGTAATGAGCAGTTCTTC. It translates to CSALVRPSGSNEQFF.

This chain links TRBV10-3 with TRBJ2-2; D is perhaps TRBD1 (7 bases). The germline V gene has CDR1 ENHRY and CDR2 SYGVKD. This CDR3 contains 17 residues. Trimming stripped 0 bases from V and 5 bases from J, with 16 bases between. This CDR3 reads CAISESGGQLETGELFF. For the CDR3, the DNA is TGTGCCATCAGTGAGTCGGGGGGACAGCTAGAGACCGGGGAGCTGTTTTTT.

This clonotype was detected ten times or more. DNA of the CDR3: TGCAGCGTTGAAGAACAGGGGGCCTACGAGCAGTACTTC. Amino acid sequence: CSVEEQGAYEQYF. This chain links TRBV29-1 with TRBJ2-7, with TRBD1 matching 8 bases. Germline assignment: CDR1 SQVTM and CDR2 ANQGSEA. With 0 bases clipped from V and 2 bases from J, the junction kept 0 bases outside the gene matches. The CDR3 contains 13 residues.

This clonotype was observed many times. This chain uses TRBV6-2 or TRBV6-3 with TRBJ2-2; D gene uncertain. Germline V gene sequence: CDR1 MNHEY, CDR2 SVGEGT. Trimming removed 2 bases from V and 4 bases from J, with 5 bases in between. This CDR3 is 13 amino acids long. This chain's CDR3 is CASSYPITGELFF. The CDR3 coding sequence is TGTGCCAGCAGTTACCCGATCACCGGGGAGCTGTTTTTT.

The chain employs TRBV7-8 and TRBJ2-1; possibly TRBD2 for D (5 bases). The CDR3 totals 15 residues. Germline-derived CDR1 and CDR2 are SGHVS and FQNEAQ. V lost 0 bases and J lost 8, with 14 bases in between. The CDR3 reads CASSLAGTRVDEQFF. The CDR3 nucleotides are TGTGCCAGCAGCTTAGCGGGTACTAGGGTCGATGAGCAGTTCTTC.

The CDR3 DNA reads as TGTGCCAGCTCACCGGGACGTGGCAATGAGCAGTTCTTC. Residues: CASSPGRGNEQFF. The chain combines TRBV18 with TRBJ2-1, with D perhaps being TRBD1 or TRBD2 (5 bases each). The ends were cut back, 3 bases at V and 6 bases at J, with 9 bases in the middle. CDR1 and CDR2 from the germline V gene are KGHSH and LQKENI. The CDR3 loop spans 13 amino acids. Together with reference TRBV18 and TRBJ2-1, the CDR3 gives the full variable domain: NAGVMQNPRHLVRRRGQEARLRCSPMKGHSHVYWYRQLPEEGLKFMVYLQKENIIDESGMPKERFSAEFPKEGPSILRIQQVVRGDSAAYFCASSPGRGNEQFFGPGTRLTVL.

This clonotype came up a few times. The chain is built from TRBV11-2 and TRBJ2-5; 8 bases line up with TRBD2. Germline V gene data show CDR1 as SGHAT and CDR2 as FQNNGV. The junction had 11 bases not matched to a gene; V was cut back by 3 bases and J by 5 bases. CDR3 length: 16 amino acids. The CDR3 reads CASSFSFGGRPETQYF. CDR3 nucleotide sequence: TGTGCCAGCAGCTTCAGTTTCGGCGGGAGGCCCGAGACCCAGTACTTC.

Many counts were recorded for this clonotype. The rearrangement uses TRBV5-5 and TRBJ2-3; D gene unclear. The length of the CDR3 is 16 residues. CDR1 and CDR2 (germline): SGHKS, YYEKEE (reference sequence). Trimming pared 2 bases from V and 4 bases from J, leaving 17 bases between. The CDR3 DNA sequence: TGTGCCAGCAGCTTCCCCCCCAGGTCCCGGGCAGATACGCAGTATTTT. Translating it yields CASSFPPRSRADTQYF.

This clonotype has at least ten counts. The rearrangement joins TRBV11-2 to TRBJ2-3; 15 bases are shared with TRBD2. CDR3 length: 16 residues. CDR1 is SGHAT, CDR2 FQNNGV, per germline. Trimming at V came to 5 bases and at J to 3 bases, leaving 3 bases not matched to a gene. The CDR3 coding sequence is TGTGCCAGCAGCACGGGACTAGCGGGGGGAACAGATACGCAGTATTTT. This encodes CASSTGLAGGTDTQYF.

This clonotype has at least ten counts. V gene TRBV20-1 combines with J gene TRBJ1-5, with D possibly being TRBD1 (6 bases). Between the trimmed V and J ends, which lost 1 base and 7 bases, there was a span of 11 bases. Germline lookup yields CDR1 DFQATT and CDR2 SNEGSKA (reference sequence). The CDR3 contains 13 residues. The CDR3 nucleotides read TGCAGTGCTAGAGCCTCCAGGGGACAGCCCCAGCATTTT. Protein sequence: CSARASRGQPQHF.

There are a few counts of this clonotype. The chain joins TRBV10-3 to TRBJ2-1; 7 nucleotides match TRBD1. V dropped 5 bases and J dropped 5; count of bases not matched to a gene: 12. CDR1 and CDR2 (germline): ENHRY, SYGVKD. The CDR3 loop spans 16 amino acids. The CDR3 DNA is TGTGCCATCAGTCGTGGGACAGAGTACGGTAACAATGAGCAGTTCTTC. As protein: CAISRGTEYGNNEQFF.

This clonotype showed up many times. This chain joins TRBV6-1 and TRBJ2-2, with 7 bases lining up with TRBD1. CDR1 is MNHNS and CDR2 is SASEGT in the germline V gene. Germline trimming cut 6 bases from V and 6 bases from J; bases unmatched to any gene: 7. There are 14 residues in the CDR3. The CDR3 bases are TGTGCCAGCAGCCCGACGCAGGGGGCCGGGGAGCTGTTTTTT. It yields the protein CASSPTQGAGELFF.

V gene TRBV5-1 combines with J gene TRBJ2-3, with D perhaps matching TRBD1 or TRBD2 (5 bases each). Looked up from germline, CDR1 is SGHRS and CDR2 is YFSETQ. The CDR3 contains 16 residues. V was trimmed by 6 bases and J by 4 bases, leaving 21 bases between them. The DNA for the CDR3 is TGCGCCAGCAAAAGTGGGGGAGCACGGTCGGCAGATACGCAGTATTTT. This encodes CASKSGGARSADTQYF.

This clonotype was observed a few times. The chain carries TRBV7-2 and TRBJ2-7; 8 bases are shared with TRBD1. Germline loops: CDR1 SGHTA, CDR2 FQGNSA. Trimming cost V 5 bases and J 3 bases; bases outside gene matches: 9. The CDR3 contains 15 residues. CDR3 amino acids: CASSLSARGHYEQYV. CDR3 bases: TGTGCCAGCAGCCTAAGTGCCAGGGGGCACTACGAGCAGTACGTC.

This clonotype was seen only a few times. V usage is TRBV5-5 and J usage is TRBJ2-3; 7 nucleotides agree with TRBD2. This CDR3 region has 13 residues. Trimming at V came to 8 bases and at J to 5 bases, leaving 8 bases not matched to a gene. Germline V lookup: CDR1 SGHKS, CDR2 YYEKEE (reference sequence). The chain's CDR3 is CASTMGGEDTQYF. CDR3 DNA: TGTGCCAGTACCATGGGGGGGGAAGATACGCAGTATTTT.

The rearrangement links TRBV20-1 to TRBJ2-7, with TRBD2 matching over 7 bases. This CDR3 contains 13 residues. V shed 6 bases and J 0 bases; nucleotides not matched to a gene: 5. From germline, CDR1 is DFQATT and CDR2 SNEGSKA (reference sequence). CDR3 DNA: TGCAGTGCCCCAGCGGGACTCTCCTACGAGCAGTACTTC. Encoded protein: CSAPAGLSYEQYF.

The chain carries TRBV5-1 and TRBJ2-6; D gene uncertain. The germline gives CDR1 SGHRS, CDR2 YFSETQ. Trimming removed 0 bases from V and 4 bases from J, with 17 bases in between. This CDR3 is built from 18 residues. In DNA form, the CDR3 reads TGCGCCAGCAGCTTGGCCACGGCAGTAAGGTCCGGGGCCAACGTCCTGACTTTC. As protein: CASSLATAVRSGANVLTF.

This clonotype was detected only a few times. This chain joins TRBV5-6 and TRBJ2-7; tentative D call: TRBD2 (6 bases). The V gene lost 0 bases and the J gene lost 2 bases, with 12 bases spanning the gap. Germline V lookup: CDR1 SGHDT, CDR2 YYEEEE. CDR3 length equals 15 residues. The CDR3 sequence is CASSLAASETYEQYF. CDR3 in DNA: TGTGCCAGCAGCTTGGCGGCTAGCGAGACCTACGAGCAGTACTTC.

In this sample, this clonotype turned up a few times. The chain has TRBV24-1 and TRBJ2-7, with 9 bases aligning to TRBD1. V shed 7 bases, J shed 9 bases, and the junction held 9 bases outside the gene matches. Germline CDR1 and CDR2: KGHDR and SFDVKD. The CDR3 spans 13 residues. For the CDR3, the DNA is TGTGCCACCAGACCGGGACAGGGTTTGTTGCAGTACTTC. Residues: CATRPGQGLLQYF.

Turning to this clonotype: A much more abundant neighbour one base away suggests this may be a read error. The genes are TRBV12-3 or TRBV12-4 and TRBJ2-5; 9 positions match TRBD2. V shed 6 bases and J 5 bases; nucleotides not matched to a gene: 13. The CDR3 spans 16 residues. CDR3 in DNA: TGTGCCAGCAGCCCTGGGGGACTAGCCTCGAATGAGACCCAGTACTTC. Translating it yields CASSPGGLASNETQYF.

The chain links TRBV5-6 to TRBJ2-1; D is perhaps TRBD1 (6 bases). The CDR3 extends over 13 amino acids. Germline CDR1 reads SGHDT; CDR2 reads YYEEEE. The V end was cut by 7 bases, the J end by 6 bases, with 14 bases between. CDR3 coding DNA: TGTGCCAGCCGGACAGTAACCCTCAATGAGCAGTTCTTC. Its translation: CASRTVTLNEQFF.

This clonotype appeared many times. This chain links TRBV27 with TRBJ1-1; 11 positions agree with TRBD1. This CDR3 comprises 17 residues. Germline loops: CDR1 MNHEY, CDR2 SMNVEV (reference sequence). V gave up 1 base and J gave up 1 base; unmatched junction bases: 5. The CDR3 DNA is TGTGCCAGCAGTTTATTGGGACAGGGGGGCAGGAACACTGAAGCTTTCTTT. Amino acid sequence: CASSLLGQGGRNTEAFF.

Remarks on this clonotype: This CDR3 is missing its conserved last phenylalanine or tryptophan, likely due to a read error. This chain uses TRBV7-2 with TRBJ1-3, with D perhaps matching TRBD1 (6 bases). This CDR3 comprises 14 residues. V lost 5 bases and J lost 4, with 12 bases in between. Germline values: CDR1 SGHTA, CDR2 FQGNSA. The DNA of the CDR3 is TGTGCCAGCAGCGGGCGAGGACAGGGAAACACCATATATCTT. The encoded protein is CASSGRGQGNTIYL.

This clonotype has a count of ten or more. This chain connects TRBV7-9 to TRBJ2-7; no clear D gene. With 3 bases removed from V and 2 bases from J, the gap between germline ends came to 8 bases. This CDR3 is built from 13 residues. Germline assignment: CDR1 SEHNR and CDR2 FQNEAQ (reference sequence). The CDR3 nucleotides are TGTGCCAGCAGCTTCTCTTCTACCTACGAGCAGTACGTC. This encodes CASSFSSTYEQYV.

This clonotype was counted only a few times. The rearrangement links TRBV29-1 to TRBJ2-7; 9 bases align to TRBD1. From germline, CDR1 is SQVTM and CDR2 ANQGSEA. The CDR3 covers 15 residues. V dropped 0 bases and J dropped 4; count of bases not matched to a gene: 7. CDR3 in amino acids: CSVEDWTGEVYEQYF. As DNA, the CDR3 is TGCAGCGTTGAAGACTGGACAGGGGAGGTTTACGAGCAGTACTTC.

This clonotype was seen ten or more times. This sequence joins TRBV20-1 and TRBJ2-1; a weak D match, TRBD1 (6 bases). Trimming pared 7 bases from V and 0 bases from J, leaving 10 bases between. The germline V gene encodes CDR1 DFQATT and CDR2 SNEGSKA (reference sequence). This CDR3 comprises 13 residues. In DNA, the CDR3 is TGCAGTGGGGGGCCTAGCTCCTACAATGAGCAGTTCTTC. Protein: CSGGPSSYNEQFF.